A selection of T cell receptor beta chains follows, all from one sample in a study of metastatic and nonmetastatic thyroid tumors. TCRdb re-clonotyped the PCR reads through MiXCR. Of approximately 58,000 clones in the sample, roughly 20% were seen once. The sequenced material came from blood. The receptors were sampled from a female donor with papillary thyroid cancer or a benign thyroid nodule (not recorded which). Some clones in this sample may be carry-over from other donors' samples. CDR3s include the opening cysteine and the closing phenylalanine or tryptophan. The order of the fields is D gene, V gene, J gene, clone size, CDR3 DNA, CDR3 protein. D genes are given only for firm matches. Some rows have no size entry. The others give once, few or many, or a class for an expanded clone.

>TRBD2|TRBV11-1|TRBJ2-7|many
TGTGCCAGCAGTTCCCCTCCGACTAGCGGGAGCCGCCACGAGCAGTACTTC
CASSSPPTSGSRHEQYF
>.|TRBV20-1|TRBJ1-1|many
TGCAGTGCTAGAGACCCGGGGGGACTGAACACTGAAGCTTTCTTT
CSARDPGGLNTEAFF
>TRBD2|TRBV5-1|TRBJ2-2|.
TGCGCCAACAGCGTGGGACTAGCGGGTAACACCTGGGAGCTGTTTTTT
CANSVGLAGNTWELFF
>.|TRBV12-3/TRBV12-4|TRBJ1-1|many
TGTGCCAGCAGTTTACTCCCGACCCCCCAGGAAGGCACTGAAGCTTTCTTT
CASSLLPTPQEGTEAFF
>TRBD2|TRBV7-2|TRBJ2-7|many
TGTGCCAGCAGCTATGGGGGGAGCCAGCGGGGCGAGCAGTACTTC
CASSYGGSQRGEQYF
>TRBD2|TRBV9|TRBJ2-2|many
TGTGCCAGCAGCGCTACGAAAGGACTAGCGGGAGACACCGGGGAGCTGTTTTTT
CASSATKGLAGDTGELFF
>.|TRBV19|TRBJ2-3|many
TGTGCCAGTAGTGTCAGCGGGCTAAGCACAGATACGCAGTATTTT
CASSVSGLSTDTQYF
>.|TRBV20-1|TRBJ2-7|once
TGCAGTGCTAGACTCTACTTGAGCTCCTACGAGCAGTACTTC
CSARLYLSSYEQYF
>.|TRBV19|TRBJ2-7|many
TGTGCCAGTAGTCGTTTCTCCTTTTACGAGCAGTACTTC
CASSRFSFYEQYF
>.|TRBV15|TRBJ1-2|many
TGTGCCACACCTACTCGGGGAATTATCGACTATGGCTACACCTTC
CATPTRGIIDYGYTF
>.|TRBV2|TRBJ2-5|many
TGTGCCAGCAGACAGGGACTTCAAGAGACCCAGTACTTC
CASRQGLQETQYF
>TRBD2|TRBV12-3/TRBV12-4|TRBJ2-1|many
TGTGCCAGCAGTTTGTCTAGCGGGCCCTACAATGAGCAGTTCTTC
CASSLSSGPYNEQFF
>.|TRBV6-1|TRBJ1-2|many
TGTGCCAGCAGTGAACATTCGGGACGCCGAGACTATGGCTACACCTTC
CASSEHSGRRDYGYTF
>TRBD2|TRBV20-1|TRBJ2-1|.
TGCAGTGCTAGAGATATTGGACTAGCGGGGGGCTTAAATGAGCAGTTCTTC
CSARDIGLAGGLNEQFF
>TRBD2|TRBV11-3|TRBJ2-7|many
TGTGCCAGCAGCTTGACTAGCGGGAGTACCCACGAGCAGTACTTC
CASSLTSGSTHEQYF
>.|TRBV6-1|TRBJ2-7|.
TGTGCCAGCAGCCAAGACAGAAAACTTCACTACGAGCAGTACTTC
CASSQDRKLHYEQYF
>.|TRBV5-1|TRBJ2-6|many
TGCGCCAGCAGCTTGGCTTCTGGGGCCAACGTCCTGACTTTC
CASSLASGANVLTF
>.|TRBV30|TRBJ1-5|many
TGTGCCTGGAGTGAGGGGGGCCATCAGCCCCAGCATTTT
CAWSEGGHQPQHF
>.|TRBV28|TRBJ1-2|.
TGTGCCAGCAGTTTATTGAGAGGGGCAGTCTATGGATCCACCTTC
CASSLLRGAVYGSTF
>TRBD2|TRBV19|TRBJ2-2|many
TGTGCCAGTAGTATCGCGGTTGCGGGGGCCGGGGAGCTGTTTTTT
CASSIAVAGAGELFF